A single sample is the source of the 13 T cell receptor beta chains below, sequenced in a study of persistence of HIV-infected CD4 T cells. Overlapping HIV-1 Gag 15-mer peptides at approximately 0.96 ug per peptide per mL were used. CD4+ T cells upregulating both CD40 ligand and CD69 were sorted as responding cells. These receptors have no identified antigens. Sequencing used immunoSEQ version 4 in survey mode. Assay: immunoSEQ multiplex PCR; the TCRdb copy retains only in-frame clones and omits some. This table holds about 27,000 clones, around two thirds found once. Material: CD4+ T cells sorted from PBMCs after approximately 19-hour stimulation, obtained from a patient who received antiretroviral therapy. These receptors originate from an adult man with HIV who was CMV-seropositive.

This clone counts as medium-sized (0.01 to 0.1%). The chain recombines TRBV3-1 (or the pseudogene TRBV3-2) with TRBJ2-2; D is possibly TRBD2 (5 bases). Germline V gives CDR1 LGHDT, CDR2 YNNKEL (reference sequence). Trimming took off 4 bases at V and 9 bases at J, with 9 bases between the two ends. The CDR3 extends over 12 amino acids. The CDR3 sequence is CASSPRVRELFF. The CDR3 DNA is TGTGCCAGCAGCCCGAGGGTGAGGGAGCTGTTTTTT.

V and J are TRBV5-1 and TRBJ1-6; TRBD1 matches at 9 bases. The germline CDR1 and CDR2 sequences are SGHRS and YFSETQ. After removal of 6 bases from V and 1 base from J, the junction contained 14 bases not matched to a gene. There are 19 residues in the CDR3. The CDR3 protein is CASIRTAPGTGSYNSPLHF. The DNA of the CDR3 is TGCGCCAGCATACGAACTGCCCCCGGGACAGGGTCCTATAATTCACCCCTCCACTTT.

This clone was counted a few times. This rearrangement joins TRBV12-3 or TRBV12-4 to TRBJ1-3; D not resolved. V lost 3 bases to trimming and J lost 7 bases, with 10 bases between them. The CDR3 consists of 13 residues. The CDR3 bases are TGTGCCAGCAGTTTTAGGTCTTCGAACACCATATATTTT. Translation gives CASSFRSSNTIYF.

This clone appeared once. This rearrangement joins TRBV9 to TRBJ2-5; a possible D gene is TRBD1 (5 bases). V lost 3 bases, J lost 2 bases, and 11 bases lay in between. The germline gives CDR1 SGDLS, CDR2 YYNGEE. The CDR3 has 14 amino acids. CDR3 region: CASSAGATQETQYF. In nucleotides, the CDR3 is TGTGCCAGCAGCGCTGGGGCAACACAAGAGACCCAGTACTTC. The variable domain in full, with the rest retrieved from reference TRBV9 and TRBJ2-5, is DSGVTQTPKHLITATGQRVTLRCSPRSGDLSVYWYQQSLDQGLQFLIQYYNGEERAKGNILERFSAQQFPDLHSELNLSSLELGDSALYFCASSAGATQETQYFGPGTRLLVL.

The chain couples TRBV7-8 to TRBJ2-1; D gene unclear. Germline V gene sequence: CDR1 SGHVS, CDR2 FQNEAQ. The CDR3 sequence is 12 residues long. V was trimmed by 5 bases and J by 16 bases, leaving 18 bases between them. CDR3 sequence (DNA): TGTGCCAGCAGCCACCTCCCGCTCCAGGTTTTCTTC. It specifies CASSHLPLQVFF.

The CDR3 DNA is TGCGCCAGCAGCTGGACTAGCGGGGGGGCCAGAGAGCAGTTCTTC. Amino acids: CASSWTSGGAREQFF. This chain joins TRBV5-1 and TRBJ2-1, with 15 bases aligning to TRBD2. Per germline, CDR1 SGHRS and CDR2 YFSETQ. Trimming at V came to 3 bases and at J to 10 bases, leaving 5 bases not matched to a gene. The CDR3 contains 15 residues.

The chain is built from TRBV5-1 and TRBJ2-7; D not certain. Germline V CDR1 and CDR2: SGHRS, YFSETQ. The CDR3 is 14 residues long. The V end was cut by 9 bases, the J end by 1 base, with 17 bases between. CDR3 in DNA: TGCGCCACTAGTTCGTCCCCTGCGTCCTACGAGCAGTACTTC. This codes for CATSSSPASYEQYF.

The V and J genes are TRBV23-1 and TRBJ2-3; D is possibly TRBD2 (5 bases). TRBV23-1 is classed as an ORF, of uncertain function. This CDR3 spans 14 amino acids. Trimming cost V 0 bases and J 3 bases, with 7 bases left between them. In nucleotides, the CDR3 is TGCGCCAGCAGTCAATCTGGCGGGACAGATACGCAGTATTTT. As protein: CASSQSGGTDTQYF.

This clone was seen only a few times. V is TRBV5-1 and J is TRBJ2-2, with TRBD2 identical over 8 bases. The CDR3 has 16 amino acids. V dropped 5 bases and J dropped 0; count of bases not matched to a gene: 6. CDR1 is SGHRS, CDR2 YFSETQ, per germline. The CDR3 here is CASRGSGATNTGELFF. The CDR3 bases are TGCGCCAGCAGAGGTAGCGGGGCGACGAACACCGGGGAGCTGTTTTTT.

The chain's CDR3 is CASSPRDRGNDNEQFF. The CDR3, as DNA: TGTGCCAGCAGCCCAAGAGACAGGGGAAATGACAATGAGCAGTTCTTC. The rearrangement links TRBV11-3 to TRBJ2-1; 8 bases are a match to TRBD1. Germline-derived CDR1 and CDR2 are SGHNT and YENEEA. With V trimmed by 5 bases and J by 5 bases, 11 bases remained unmatched. This CDR3 spans 16 amino acids.

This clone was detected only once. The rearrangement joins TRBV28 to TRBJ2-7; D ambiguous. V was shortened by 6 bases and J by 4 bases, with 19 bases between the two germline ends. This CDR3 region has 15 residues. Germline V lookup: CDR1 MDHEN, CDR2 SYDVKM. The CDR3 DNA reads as TGTGCCAGCAGGAGCCGACGGGCCAAGACTTACGAGCAGTACTTC. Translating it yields CASRSRRAKTYEQYF.

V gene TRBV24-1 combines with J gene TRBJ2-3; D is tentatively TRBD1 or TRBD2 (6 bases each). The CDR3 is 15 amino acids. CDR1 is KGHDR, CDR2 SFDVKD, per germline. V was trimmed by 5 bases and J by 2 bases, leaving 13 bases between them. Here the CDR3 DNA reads TGTGCCACCAGTGGCCTCGGGGGCTCCACAGATACGCAGTATTTT. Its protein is CATSGLGGSTDTQYF.

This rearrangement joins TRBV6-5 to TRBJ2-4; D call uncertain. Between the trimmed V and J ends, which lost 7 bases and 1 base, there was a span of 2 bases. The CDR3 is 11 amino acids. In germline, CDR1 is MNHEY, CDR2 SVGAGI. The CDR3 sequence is CASTAKNIQYF. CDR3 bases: TGTGCCAGCACGGCCAAAAACATTCAGTACTTC.